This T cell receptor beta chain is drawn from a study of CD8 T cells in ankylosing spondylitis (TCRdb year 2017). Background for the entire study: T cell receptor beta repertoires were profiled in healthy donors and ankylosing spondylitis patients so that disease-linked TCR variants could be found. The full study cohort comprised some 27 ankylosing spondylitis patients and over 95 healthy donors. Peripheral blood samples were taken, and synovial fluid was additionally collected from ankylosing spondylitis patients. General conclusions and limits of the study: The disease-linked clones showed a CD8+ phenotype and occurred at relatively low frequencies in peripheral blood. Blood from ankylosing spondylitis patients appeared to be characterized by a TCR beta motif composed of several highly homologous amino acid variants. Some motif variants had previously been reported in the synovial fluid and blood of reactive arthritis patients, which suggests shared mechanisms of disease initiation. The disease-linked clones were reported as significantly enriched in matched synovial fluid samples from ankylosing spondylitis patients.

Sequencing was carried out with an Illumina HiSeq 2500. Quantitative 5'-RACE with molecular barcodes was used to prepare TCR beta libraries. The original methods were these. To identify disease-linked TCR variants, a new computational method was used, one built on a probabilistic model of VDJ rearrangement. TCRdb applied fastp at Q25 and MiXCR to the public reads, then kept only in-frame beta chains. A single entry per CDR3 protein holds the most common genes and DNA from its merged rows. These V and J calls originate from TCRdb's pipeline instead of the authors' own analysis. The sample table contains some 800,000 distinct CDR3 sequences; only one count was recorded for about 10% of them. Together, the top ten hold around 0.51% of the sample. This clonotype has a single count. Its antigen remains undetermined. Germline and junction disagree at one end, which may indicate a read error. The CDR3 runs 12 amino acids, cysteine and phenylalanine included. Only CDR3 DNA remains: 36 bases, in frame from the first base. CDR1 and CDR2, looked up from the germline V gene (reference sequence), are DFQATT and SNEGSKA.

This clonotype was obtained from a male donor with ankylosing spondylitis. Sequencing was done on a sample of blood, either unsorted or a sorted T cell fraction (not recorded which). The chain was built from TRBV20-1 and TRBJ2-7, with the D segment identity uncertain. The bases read TGCAGTGCTAGAGATGACCTCTACGAGCATTACTTC. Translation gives CSARDDLYEHYF.